This TCR beta chain was sequenced in a study of blood T cell repertoires in COVID-19. Study summary: T cells, B-cell-depleted T cells, or PBMCs provided the cDNA or gDNA that served as material.

Method: immunoSEQ multiplex PCR; TCRdb's copy keeps in-frame clones and lacks some. The repertoire holds approximately 190,000 clones, with around 82% as singletons. Per germline, CDR1 SGHTA and CDR2 FQGNSA. V lost 3 bases, J lost 3 bases, and 5 bases stayed unmatched. This CDR3 comprises 16 residues. The sample comprised PBMCs or T cells enriched from blood (not recorded which). The sequence derives from a woman aged 60-75 years with acute COVID-19. The gene calls are TRBV7-2 and TRBJ1-6; 7 bases fit TRBD1. In DNA, the CDR3 is TGTGCCAGCAGCTTGGGACAGCTTAGCTATAATTCACCCCTCCACTTT. It specifies CASSLGQLSYNSPLHF. Drawing the rest from reference TRBV7-2 and TRBJ1-6, the complete variable domain is GAGVSQSPSNKVTEKGKDVELRCDPISGHTALYWYRQSLGQGLEFLIYFQGNSAPDKSGLPSDRFSAERTGGSVSTLTIQRTQQEDSAVYLCASSLGQLSYNSPLHFGNGTRLTVT.